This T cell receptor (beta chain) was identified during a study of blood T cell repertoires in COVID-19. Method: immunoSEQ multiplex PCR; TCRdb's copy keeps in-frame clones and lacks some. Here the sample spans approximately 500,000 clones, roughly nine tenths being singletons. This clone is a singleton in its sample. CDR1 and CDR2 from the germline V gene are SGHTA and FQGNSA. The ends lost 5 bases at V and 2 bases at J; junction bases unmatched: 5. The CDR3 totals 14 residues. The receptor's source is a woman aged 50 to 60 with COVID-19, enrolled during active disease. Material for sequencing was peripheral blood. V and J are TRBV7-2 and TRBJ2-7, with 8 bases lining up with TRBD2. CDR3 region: CASSPLAGPYEQYF. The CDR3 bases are TGTGCCAGCAGCCCCTTAGCGGGGCCCTACGAGCAGTACTTC.